This T cell receptor beta chain stems from a study of blood T cell repertoires in COVID-19. V was clipped by 4 bases and J by 4 bases; unmatched bases: 4. This CDR3 is built from 14 residues. Looked up from germline, CDR1 is LNHNV and CDR2 is YYDKDF (reference sequence). Produced via immunoSEQ multiplex PCR; TCRdb's table is partial and in-frame only. The sample shows 130,000 or so clones, more than 80% of them seen only once. V gene TRBV15 combines with J gene TRBJ1-5; 7 nucleotides align to TRBD1. Source material: peripheral blood. The clonotype comes from a man aged 70-80 years with active or convalescent COVID-19. The CDR3 here is CATSISGGNQPQHF. The CDR3 DNA reads TGTGCCACCAGCATTTCAGGGGGAAATCAGCCCCAGCATTTT. Full variable domain (outside the CDR3, taken from reference TRBV15 and TRBJ1-5): DAMVIQNPRYQVTQFGKPVTLSCSQTLNHNVMYWYQQKSSQAPKLLFHYYDKDFNNEADTPDNFQSRRPNTSFCFLDIRSPGLGDTAMYLCATSISGGNQPQHFGDGTRLSIL.